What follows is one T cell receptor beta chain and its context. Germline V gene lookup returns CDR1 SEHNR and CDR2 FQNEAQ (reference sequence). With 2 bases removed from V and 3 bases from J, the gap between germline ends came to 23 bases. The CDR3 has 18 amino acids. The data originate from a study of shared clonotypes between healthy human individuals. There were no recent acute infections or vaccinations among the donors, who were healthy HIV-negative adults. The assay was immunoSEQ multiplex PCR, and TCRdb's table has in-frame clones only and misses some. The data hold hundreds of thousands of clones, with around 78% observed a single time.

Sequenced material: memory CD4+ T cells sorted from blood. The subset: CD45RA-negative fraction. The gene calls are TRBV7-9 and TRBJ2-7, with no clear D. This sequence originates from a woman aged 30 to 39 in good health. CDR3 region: CASSLWAGSASKFYEQYF. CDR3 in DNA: TGTGCCAGCAGCTTATGGGCAGGCAGTGCGTCAAAATTCTACGAGCAGTACTTC.